What follows are 15 T cell receptor beta chains derived from one specimen sequenced in a study of cytomegalovirus exposure and HLA in healthy donors. Primers included in the PCR were 60 Vbeta and 13 Jbeta primers. The table came from immunoSEQ multiplex PCR; TCRdb's copy has only in-frame clones and leaves some out. The profile shows 150,000 to 200,000 clones, around 77% of them singletons. Input material: PBMCs. The receptors here all came from a man aged 45-65 years in good health and CMV-seropositive.

The chain recombines TRBV29-1 with TRBJ2-5; 10 nucleotides agree with TRBD2. The CDR3 is made up of 14 amino acids. In germline, CDR1 is SQVTM, CDR2 ANQGSEA. V lost 7 bases, J lost 2 bases, and 7 bases stayed unmatched. The CDR3 sequence: CSALLTSGQETQYF. The CDR3 DNA follows: TGCAGCGCCCTACTGACTAGCGGGCAAGAGACCCAGTACTTC.

This clone was detected only a few times. V usage is TRBV29-1 and J usage is TRBJ2-4; D may be TRBD1 (5 bases). V lost 4 bases and J 7 bases, leaving 14 bases between the germline ends. Germline V gene data show CDR1 as SQVTM and CDR2 as ANQGSEA. The CDR3 has 13 residues. CDR3 sequence (DNA): TGCAGCGTTGTGGAAGGGGCGTACAACATTCAGTACTTC. Translating gives CSVVEGAYNIQYF. Looking up the rest from reference TRBV29-1 and TRBJ2-4 gives the full variable domain: SAVISQKPSRDICQRGTSLTIQCQVDSQVTMMFWYRQQPGQSLTLIATANQGSEATYESGFVIDKFPISRPNLTFSTLTVSNMSPEDSSIYLCSVVEGAYNIQYFGAGTRLSVL.

The rearrangement joins TRBV9 to TRBJ2-5; 9 bases are a match to TRBD2. J was trimmed by 3 bases and V by 3 bases; bases with no gene match: 3. Germline CDR1 SGDLS, CDR2 YYNGEE. The CDR3 spans 14 residues. Here the CDR3 DNA reads TGTGCCAGCAGCGGCCGACTAGCGGAAGAGACCCAGTACTTC. As protein: CASSGRLAEETQYF.

This clone was picked up a small number of times. The chain carries TRBV7-8 and TRBJ2-5; 15 bases agree with TRBD2. This CDR3 region has 20 residues. The V gene end was trimmed by 5 bases and the J gene end by 2 bases; junction bases not matched to a gene: 15. Looked up from germline, CDR1 is SGHVS and CDR2 is FQNEAQ. The CDR3 here is CASSRGRGLAGGPEQETQYF. The CDR3 DNA sequence: TGTGCCAGCAGCCGGGGAAGAGGACTAGCGGGGGGGCCCGAACAAGAGACCCAGTACTTC.

The V call is TRBV5-1, the J call TRBJ2-7; tentative D call: TRBD2 (6 bases). The CDR3 consists of 14 residues. Germline values: CDR1 SGHRS, CDR2 YFSETQ. Trimming took 4 bases from V and 7 from J, leaving 18 bases between them. The CDR3, as DNA: TGCGCCAGCAGCCTGCCGGTCGCGGGGCAGGAGCAGTACTTC. Its translation is CASSLPVAGQEQYF.

The chain couples TRBV9 to TRBJ1-1; the D gene is possibly TRBD1 (6 bases). V lost 4 bases and J 3 bases, leaving 13 bases between the germline ends. CDR3 size: 14 residues. CDR1 is SGDLS, CDR2 YYNGEE, per germline. CDR3 nucleotides: TGTGCCAGCAGCCATGGGCAGGGGTACACTGAAGCTTTCTTT. It yields the protein CASSHGQGYTEAFF.

J is TRBJ2-2 and V is TRBV19; 9 positions match TRBD2. Trimming at V came to 5 bases and at J to 1 base, leaving 8 bases not matched to a gene. The CDR3 length is 17 residues. Germline-derived CDR1 and CDR2 are LNHDA and SQIVND (reference sequence). CDR3 nucleotides: TGTGCCAGTAGTCCCCGCCGACTAGCGGTGAACACCGGGGAGCTGTTTTTT. It translates to CASSPRRLAVNTGELFF. Full variable domain (outside the CDR3, taken from reference TRBV19 and TRBJ2-2): DGGITQSPKYLFRKEGQNVTLSCEQNLNHDAMYWYRQDPGQGLRLIYYSQIVNDFQKGDIAEGYSVSREKKESFPLTVTSAQKNPTAFYLCASSPRRLAVNTGELFFGEGSRLTVL.

This clone was seen once. The chain combines TRBV2 with TRBJ1-5; 8 bases are shared with TRBD1. V gave up 6 bases and J gave up 6 bases; unmatched junction bases: 7. Germline CDR1 and CDR2: SNHLY and FYNNEI. CDR3 length: 14 amino acids. CDR3 sequence: CASSLGQGAQPQHF. The CDR3 bases are TGTGCCAGCAGCCTGGGGCAGGGGGCTCAGCCCCAGCATTTT. Combining the CDR3 with reference TRBV2 and TRBJ1-5 gives the whole variable domain EPEVTQTPSHQVTQMGQEVILRCVPISNHLYFYWYRQILGQKVEFLVSFYNNEISEKSEIFDDQFSVERPDGSNFTLKIRSTKLEDSAMYFCASSLGQGAQPQHFGDGTRLSIL.

The V gene is TRBV28, the J gene TRBJ2-7; tentatively, D is TRBD1 (6 bases). The V and J ends lost 2 bases and 6 bases respectively, with 14 bases between them. The CDR3 loop spans 14 amino acids. The germline V gene has CDR1 MDHEN and CDR2 SYDVKM. The CDR3: CASSLRGGFSEQYF. The CDR3, as DNA: TGTGCCAGCAGTTTAAGAGGGGGATTCAGCGAGCAGTACTTC.

This rearrangement joins TRBV11-2 to TRBJ1-2; D possibly corresponds to TRBD1 (6 bases). Trimming stripped 5 bases from V and 2 bases from J, with 27 bases between. The CDR3 runs 19 residues. Germline V gene lookup returns CDR1 SGHAT and CDR2 FQNNGV. The CDR3: CASSRIPRDTYPGNYGYTF. Written as DNA, the CDR3 is TGTGCCAGCAGCCGTATCCCCCGGGACACCTACCCGGGGAACTATGGCTACACCTTC. Full variable domain (missing parts from reference TRBV11-2 and TRBJ1-2): EAGVAQSPRYKIIEKRQSVAFWCNPISGHATLYWYQQILGQGPKLLIQFQNNGVVDDSQLPKDRFSAERLKGVDSTLKIQPAKLEDSAVYLCASSRIPRDTYPGNYGYTFGSGTRLTVV.

This rearrangement joins TRBV2 to TRBJ1-5; D unclear. The CDR3 has 14 residues. V lost 4 bases to trimming and J lost 9 bases, with 16 bases between them. CDR1 SNHLY and CDR2 FYNNEI come from the germline V gene. The CDR3, as DNA: TGTGCCAGCAGTGTCGGCGGTCCGAGGGCGCCCCAGCATTTT. Translation gives CASSVGGPRAPQHF.

Only a few counts were recorded for this clone. This chain joins TRBV7-9 and TRBJ2-7; TRBD2 might be the D (5 bases). Looked up from germline, CDR1 is SEHNR and CDR2 is FQNEAQ (reference sequence). This CDR3 contains 14 residues. V was pared by 2 bases and J by 4 bases, with 12 bases between. CDR3 protein: CASSLRGSEYEQYF. The CDR3 coding sequence is TGTGCCAGCAGCTTAAGAGGGTCCGAATACGAGCAGTACTTC. Supplemented by reference TRBV7-9 and TRBJ2-7, the full variable domain reads DTGVSQNPRHKITKRGQNVTFRCDPISEHNRLYWYRQTLGQGPEFLTYFQNEAQLEKSRLLSDRFSAERPKGSFSTLEIQRTEQGDSAMYLCASSLRGSEYEQYFGPGTRLTVT.

The gene calls are TRBV10-2 and TRBJ2-2, with a weak D call TRBD1 (6 bases). The germline V and J ends were trimmed by 8 bases and 8 bases, with 21 bases remaining between them. The germline V gene has CDR1 WSHSY and CDR2 SAAADI. The CDR3 has 15 amino acids. In nucleotides, the CDR3 is TGCGCCAGCGGGGGCTCTAGCTCCGGTCCGGGGGAGCTGTTTTTT. It encodes CASGGSSSGPGELFF.

This clone was picked up a small number of times. The CDR3, as DNA: TGTGCCATGGACAGGGGCTCGTCTGAAGCTTTCTTT. This gives the protein CAMDRGSSEAFF. The chain combines TRBV2 with TRBJ1-1, with 9 bases fitting TRBD1. Germline CDR1 SNHLY, CDR2 FYNNEI. The CDR3 totals 12 residues. Trimming took 10 bases from V and 6 from J; bases not matched to a gene: 6.

The chain has TRBV28 and TRBJ1-5, with TRBD1 as a possible D gene (6 bases). The CDR3 has 20 residues. From germline, CDR1 is MDHEN and CDR2 SYDVKM. Trimming left V 7 bases short and J 4 bases short, with 32 bases between. CDR3 nucleotide sequence: TGTGCCAGCACCCTTCTGAGGGCCCCGTTATGGAAGACAGGAAATCAGCCCCAGCATTTT. Protein sequence: CASTLLRAPLWKTGNQPQHF.